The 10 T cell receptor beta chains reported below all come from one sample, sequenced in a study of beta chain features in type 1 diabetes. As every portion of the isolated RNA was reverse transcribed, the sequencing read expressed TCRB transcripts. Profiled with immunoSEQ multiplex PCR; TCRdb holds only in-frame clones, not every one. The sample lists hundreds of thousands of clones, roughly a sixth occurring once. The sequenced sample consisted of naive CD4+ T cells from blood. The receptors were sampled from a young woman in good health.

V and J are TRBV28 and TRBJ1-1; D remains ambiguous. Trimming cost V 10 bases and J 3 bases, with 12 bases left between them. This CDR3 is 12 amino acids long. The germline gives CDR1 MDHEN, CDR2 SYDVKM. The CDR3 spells CATCEGYTEAFF. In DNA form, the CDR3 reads TGTGCCACCTGTGAGGGCTACACTGAAGCTTTCTTT. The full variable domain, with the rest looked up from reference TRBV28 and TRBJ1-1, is DVKVTQSSRYLVKRTGEKVFLECVQDMDHENMFWYRQDPGLGLRLIYFSYDVKMKEKGDIPEGYSVSREKKERFSLILESASTNQTSMYLCATCEGYTEAFFGQGTRLTVV.

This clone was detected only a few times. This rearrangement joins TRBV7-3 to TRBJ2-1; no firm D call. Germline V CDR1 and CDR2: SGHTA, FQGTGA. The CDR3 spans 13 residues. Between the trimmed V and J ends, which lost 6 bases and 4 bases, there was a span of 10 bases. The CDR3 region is CASSPGIYNEQFF. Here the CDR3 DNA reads TGTGCCAGCAGTCCTGGTATTTACAATGAGCAGTTCTTC.

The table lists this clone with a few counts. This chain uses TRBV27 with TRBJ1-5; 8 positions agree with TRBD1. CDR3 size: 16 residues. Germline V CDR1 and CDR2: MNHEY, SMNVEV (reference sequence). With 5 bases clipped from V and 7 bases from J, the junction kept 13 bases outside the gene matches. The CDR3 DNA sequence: TGTGCCAGCAGTCCCAGAACCGACAGGGGCCGACAGCCCCAGCATTTT. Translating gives CASSPRTDRGRQPQHF.

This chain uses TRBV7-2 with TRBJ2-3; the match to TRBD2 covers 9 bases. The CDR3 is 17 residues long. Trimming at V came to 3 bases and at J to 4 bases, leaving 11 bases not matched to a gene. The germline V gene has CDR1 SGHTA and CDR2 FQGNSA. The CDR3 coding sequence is TGTGCCAGCAGCTTGTCGTATCGCCTAGCGGGACCAGATACGCAGTATTTT. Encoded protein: CASSLSYRLAGPDTQYF. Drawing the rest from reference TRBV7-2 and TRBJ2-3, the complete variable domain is GAGVSQSPSNKVTEKGKDVELRCDPISGHTALYWYRQSLGQGLEFLIYFQGNSAPDKSGLPSDRFSAERTGGSVSTLTIQRTQQEDSAVYLCASSLSYRLAGPDTQYFGPGTRLTVL.

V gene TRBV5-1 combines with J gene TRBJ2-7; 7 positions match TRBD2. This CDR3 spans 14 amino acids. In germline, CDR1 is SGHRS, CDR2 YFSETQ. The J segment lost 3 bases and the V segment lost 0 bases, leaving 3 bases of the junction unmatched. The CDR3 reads CASSLGTSDYEQYF. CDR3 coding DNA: TGCGCCAGCAGCTTGGGCACTAGCGACTACGAGCAGTACTTC.

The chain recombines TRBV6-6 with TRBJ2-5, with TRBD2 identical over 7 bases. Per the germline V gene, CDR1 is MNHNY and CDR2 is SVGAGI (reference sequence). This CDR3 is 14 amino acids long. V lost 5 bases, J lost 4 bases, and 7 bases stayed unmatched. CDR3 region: CASSIEGGRETQYF. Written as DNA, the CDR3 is TGTGCCAGCAGTATTGAAGGCGGGAGAGAGACCCAGTACTTC.

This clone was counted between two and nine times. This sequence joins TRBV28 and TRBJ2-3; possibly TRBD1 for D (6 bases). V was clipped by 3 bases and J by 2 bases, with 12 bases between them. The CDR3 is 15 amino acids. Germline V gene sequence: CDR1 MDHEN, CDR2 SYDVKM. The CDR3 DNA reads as TGTGCCAGCAGTTTTCGGACAGTGAACACAGATACGCAGTATTTT. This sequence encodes CASSFRTVNTDTQYF.

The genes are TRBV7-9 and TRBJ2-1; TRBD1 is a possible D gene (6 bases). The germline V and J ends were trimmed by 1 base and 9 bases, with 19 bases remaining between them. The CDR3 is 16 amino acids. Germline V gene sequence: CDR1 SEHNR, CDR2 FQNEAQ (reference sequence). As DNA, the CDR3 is TGTGCCAGCAGCTTAGTCCCGGACAGTCCAAGGGGTGAGCAGTTCTTC. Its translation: CASSLVPDSPRGEQFF.

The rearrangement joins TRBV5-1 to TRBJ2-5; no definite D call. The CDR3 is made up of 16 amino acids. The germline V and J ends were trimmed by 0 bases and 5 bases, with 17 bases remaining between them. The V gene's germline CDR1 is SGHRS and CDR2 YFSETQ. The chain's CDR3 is CASSLVSLPEVETQYF. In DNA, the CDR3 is TGCGCCAGCAGCTTGGTTAGCCTCCCCGAGGTGGAGACCCAGTACTTC.

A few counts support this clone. Written as DNA, the CDR3 is TGTGCCAGTAGTATAGATCGGCTGGCTGATACCTACGAGCAGTACTTC. This translates into CASSIDRLADTYEQYF. V and J are TRBV19 and TRBJ2-7, with D unresolved. The CDR3 covers 16 residues. V lost 0 bases, J lost 2 bases, and 14 bases lay in between. Germline V gene lookup returns CDR1 LNHDA and CDR2 SQIVND (reference sequence).